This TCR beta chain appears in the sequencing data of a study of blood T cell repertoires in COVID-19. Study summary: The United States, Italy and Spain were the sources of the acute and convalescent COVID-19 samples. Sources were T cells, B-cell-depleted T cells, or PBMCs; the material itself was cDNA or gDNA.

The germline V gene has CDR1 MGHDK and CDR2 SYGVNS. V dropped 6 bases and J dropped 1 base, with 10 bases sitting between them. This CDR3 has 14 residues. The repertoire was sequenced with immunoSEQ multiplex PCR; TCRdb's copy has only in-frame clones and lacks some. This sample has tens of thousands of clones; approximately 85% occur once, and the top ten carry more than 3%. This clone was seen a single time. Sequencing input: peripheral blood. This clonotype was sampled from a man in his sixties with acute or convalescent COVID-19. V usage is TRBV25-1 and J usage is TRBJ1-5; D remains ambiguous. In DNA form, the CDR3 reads TGTGCCAGCAGCCAAAGCGGAAGCAATCAGCCCCAGCATTTT. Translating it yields CASSQSGSNQPQHF.